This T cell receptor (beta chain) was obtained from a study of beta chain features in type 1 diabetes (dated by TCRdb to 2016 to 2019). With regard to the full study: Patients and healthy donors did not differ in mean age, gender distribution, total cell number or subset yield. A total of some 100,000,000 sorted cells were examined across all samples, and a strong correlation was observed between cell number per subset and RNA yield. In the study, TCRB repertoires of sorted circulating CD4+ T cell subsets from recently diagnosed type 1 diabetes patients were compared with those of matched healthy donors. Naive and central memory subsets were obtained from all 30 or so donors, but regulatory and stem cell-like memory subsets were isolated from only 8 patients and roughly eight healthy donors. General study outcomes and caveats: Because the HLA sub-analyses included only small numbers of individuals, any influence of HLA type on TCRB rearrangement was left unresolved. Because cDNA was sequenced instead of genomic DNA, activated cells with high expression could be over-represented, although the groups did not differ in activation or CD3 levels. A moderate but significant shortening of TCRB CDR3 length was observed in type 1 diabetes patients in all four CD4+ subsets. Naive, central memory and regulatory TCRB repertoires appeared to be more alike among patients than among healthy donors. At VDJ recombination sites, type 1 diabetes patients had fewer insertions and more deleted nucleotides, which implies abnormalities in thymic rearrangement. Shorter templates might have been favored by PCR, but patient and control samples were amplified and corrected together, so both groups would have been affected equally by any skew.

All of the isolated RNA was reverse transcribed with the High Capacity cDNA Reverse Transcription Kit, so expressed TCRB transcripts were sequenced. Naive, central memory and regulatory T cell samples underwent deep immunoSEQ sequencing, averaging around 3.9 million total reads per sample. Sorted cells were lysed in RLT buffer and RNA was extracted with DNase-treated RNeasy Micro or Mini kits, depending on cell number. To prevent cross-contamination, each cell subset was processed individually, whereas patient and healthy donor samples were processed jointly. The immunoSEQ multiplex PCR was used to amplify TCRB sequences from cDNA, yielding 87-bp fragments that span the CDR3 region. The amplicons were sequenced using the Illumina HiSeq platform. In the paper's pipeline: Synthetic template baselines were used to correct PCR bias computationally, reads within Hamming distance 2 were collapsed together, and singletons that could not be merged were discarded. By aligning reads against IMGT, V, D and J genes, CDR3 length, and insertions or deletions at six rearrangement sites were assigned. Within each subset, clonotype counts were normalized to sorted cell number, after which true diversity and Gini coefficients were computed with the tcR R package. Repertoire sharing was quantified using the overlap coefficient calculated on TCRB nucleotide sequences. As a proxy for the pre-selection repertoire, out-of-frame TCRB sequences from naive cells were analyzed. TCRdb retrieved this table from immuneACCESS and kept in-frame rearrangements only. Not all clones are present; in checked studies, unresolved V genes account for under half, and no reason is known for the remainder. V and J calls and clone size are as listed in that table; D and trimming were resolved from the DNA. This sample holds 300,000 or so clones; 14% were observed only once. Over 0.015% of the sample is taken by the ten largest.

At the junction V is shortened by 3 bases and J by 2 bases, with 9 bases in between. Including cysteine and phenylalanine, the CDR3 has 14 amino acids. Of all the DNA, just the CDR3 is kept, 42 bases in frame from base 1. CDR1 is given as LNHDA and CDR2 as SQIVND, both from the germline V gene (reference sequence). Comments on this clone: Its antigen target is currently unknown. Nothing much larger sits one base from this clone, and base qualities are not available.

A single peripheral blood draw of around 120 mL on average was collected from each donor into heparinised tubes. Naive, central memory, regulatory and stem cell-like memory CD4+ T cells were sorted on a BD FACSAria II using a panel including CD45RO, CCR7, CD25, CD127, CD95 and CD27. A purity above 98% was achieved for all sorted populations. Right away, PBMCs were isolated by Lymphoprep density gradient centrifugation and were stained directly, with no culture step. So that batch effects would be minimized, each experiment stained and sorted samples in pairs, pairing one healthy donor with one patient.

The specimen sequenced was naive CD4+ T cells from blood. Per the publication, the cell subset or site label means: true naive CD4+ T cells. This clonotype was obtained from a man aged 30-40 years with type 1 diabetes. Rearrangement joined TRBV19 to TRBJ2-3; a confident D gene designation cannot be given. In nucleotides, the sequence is TGTGCCAGTAGTATCCCGGGTTCCACAGATACGCAGTATTTT. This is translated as CASSIPGSTDTQYF.